This TCR beta chain derives from a study of blood T cell repertoires in COVID-19. Study-level background: COVID-19 samples, acute and convalescent, were from the United States, Italy and Spain. Sources were T cells, B-cell-depleted T cells, or PBMCs; the material itself was cDNA or gDNA.

As handled by the study authors: The authors estimated nucleated cell counts from reference gene primer amplification. The table came from immunoSEQ multiplex PCR; TCRdb's copy has only in-frame clones and leaves some out. Clone size and the V and J calls come from that table; the DNA yielded D and trimming. The sample includes approximately 97,000 clones, approximately 78% of them seen just once. The CDR3 contains 13 residues. Trimming cost V 0 bases and J 5 bases, with 7 bases left between them. The germline CDR1 and CDR2 sequences are MNHEY and SVGEGT. The specimen sequenced was peripheral blood. The rearrangement joins TRBV6-2 or TRBV6-3 to TRBJ1-1; the D gene is possibly TRBD1 (5 bases). The clonotype was recovered from a man aged 60 to 69 with active or convalescent COVID-19. The CDR3 loop reads CASSYSQGTEAFF. The CDR3 bases are TGTGCCAGCAGTTACTCCCAGGGTACTGAAGCTTTCTTT.